This passage covers 21 T cell receptor beta chains from one sample sequenced in a study of blood T cell repertoires in COVID-19. Measured with immunoSEQ multiplex PCR; TCRdb has only the in-frame clones, and not every one. Altogether fewer than 200,000 clones are present, 82% being singletons, with the ten largest covering roughly 9%. The sample consisted of peripheral blood. These receptors were taken from a woman aged 70-85 years with acute or convalescent COVID-19.

For the CDR3, the DNA is TGTGCCAGCAGCTTAGGGCCCGCTCATAATTCACCCCTCCACTTT. This gives the protein CASSLGPAHNSPLHF. The chain recombines TRBV7-2 with TRBJ1-6; D ambiguous. V was cut by 1 base and J by 5 bases, with 9 bases left in between. This CDR3 comprises 15 residues. Germline V gene sequence: CDR1 SGHTA, CDR2 FQGNSA.

The rearrangement links TRBV18 to TRBJ2-5; possible D gene TRBD2, 5 bases. Deletions cut 2 bases from V and 1 base from J, with 11 bases between. The CDR3 loop spans 15 amino acids. Germline assignment: CDR1 KGHSH and CDR2 LQKENI. CDR3: CASSPFPDFQETQYF. The DNA of the CDR3 is TGTGCCAGCTCACCATTTCCGGACTTCCAAGAGACCCAGTACTTC.

The chain is built from TRBV30 and TRBJ1-2; D might be TRBD1 (5 bases). Germline V gives CDR1 GTSNPN, CDR2 SVGIG (reference sequence). The CDR3 totals 13 residues. The V end lost 0 bases, the J end lost 4 bases, and 9 bases lay between the germline ends. DNA for the CDR3: TGTGCCTGGAGTGTACAGGTATCCTATGGCTACACCTTC. It codes for CAWSVQVSYGYTF.

The CDR3 is CASSTLAGYNEQFF. In nucleotides, the CDR3 is TGTGCCAGTAGTACTCTAGCGGGATACAATGAGCAGTTCTTC. V is TRBV19 and J is TRBJ2-1; 9 bases line up with TRBD2. This CDR3 comprises 14 residues. Germline trimming cut 4 bases from V and 4 bases from J; bases unmatched to any gene: 2. The germline gives CDR1 LNHDA, CDR2 SQIVND (reference sequence).

This clone was detected only a few times. The V and J genes are TRBV10-2 and TRBJ2-7; 7 bases agree with TRBD1. This CDR3 is built from 14 residues. The V gene end was trimmed by 9 bases and the J gene end by 0 bases; junction bases not matched to a gene: 8. Germline lookup yields CDR1 WSHSY and CDR2 SAAADI. In DNA, the CDR3 is TGCGCCAGTCAATTCCGGGACAGCTCCTACGAGCAGTACTTC. This encodes CASQFRDSSYEQYF.

This chain connects TRBV3-1 (or the pseudogene TRBV3-2) to TRBJ1-5, with TRBD1 as a possible D gene (5 bases). Trimming left V 1 base short and J 5 bases short, with 9 bases between. The length of the CDR3 is 14 residues. Germline V gives CDR1 LGHDT, CDR2 YNNKEL (reference sequence). This chain's CDR3 is CASSQVGPDQPQHF. CDR3 nucleotide sequence: TGTGCCAGCAGCCAAGTGGGGCCTGATCAGCCCCAGCATTTT.

The rearrangement joins TRBV6-5 to TRBJ2-2; D might be TRBD1 (7 bases). The CDR3 has 16 residues. V was trimmed by 2 bases and J by 5 bases, leaving 15 bases between them. CDR1 is MNHEY, CDR2 SVGAGI, per germline. CDR3 DNA: TGTGCCAGCAGTTACAGGGGGCTGGGGAGGACCGGGGAGCTGTTTTTT. It specifies CASSYRGLGRTGELFF.

This CDR3 is CASRYPGQANTGELFF. The DNA of the CDR3 is TGTGCCAGCAGGTACCCGGGACAGGCGAACACCGGGGAGCTGTTTTTT. The chain combines TRBV11-2 with TRBJ2-2; TRBD1 agrees at 8 bases. The CDR3 sequence is 16 residues long. CDR1 is SGHAT, CDR2 FQNNGV, per germline. Trimming cost V 6 bases and J 0 bases; bases outside gene matches: 6. The whole variable domain, filled in from reference TRBV11-2 and TRBJ2-2, reads EAGVAQSPRYKIIEKRQSVAFWCNPISGHATLYWYQQILGQGPKLLIQFQNNGVVDDSQLPKDRFSAERLKGVDSTLKIQPAKLEDSAVYLCASRYPGQANTGELFFGEGSRLTVL.

V is TRBV5-8 and J is TRBJ1-1; 9 bases fit TRBD1. With V trimmed by 4 bases and J by 7 bases, 5 bases remained unmatched. The CDR3 loop spans 13 amino acids. From germline, CDR1 is SGHTS and CDR2 YDEGEE. The DNA of the CDR3 is TGTGCCAGCAGCCCAGGACAGGGGCTTGAAGCTTTCTTT. Translation gives CASSPGQGLEAFF.

The chain recombines TRBV7-9 with TRBJ1-2, with D possibly matching TRBD1 (6 bases). V was clipped by 5 bases and J by 5 bases, with 15 bases between them. Germline V gene data show CDR1 as SEHNR and CDR2 as FQNEAQ (reference sequence). CDR3 length equals 14 residues. The CDR3 sequence is CASSRKGHFYGYTF. The CDR3 bases are TGTGCCAGCAGCCGTAAGGGACATTTTTATGGCTACACCTTC.

The chain is built from TRBV2 and TRBJ1-6; D is unresolved. Per the germline V gene, CDR1 is SNHLY and CDR2 is FYNNEI. The CDR3 loop spans 16 amino acids. Trimming left V 10 bases short and J 0 bases short, with 16 bases between. For the CDR3, the DNA is TGTGCCATTCCCGCTCGGGGTGACTCCTATAATTCACCCCTCCACTTT. Residues: CAIPARGDSYNSPLHF.

The V call is TRBV7-9, the J call TRBJ1-5; 8 bases map to TRBD1. V dropped 6 bases and J dropped 4; count of bases not matched to a gene: 5. There are 14 residues in the CDR3. Germline V gene sequence: CDR1 SEHNR, CDR2 FQNEAQ (reference sequence). The CDR3 DNA is TGTGCCAGCAGTTTACAGGGGGGAAATCAGCCCCAGCATTTT. Translation gives CASSLQGGNQPQHF.

The CDR3: CASGQGGNQPQHF. In DNA, the CDR3 is TGTGCCAGCGGTCAGGGGGGCAATCAGCCCCAGCATTTT. This rearrangement joins TRBV28 to TRBJ1-5; 7 positions match TRBD1. Germline lookup yields CDR1 MDHEN and CDR2 SYDVKM. Trimming at V came to 8 bases and at J to 2 bases, leaving 3 bases not matched to a gene. The CDR3 contains 13 residues.

The CDR3 sequence: CASSRGGGVLEAFF. The CDR3 bases are TGTGCCAGCAGCCGGGGGGGAGGGGTTCTTGAAGCTTTCTTT. This chain uses TRBV28 with TRBJ1-1, with D possibly matching TRBD1 (5 bases). Germline-derived CDR1 and CDR2 are MDHEN and SYDVKM. The CDR3 loop spans 14 amino acids. V lost 6 bases to trimming and J lost 7 bases, with 18 bases between them.

The sample holds one count of this clone. The chain carries TRBV5-4 and TRBJ2-1, with 13 bases aligning to TRBD2. J lost 5 bases, V lost 4 bases, and 3 bases had no gene match. There are 15 residues in the CDR3. CDR1 and CDR2 (germline): SGHNT, YYREEE (reference sequence). In DNA, the CDR3 is TGTGCCAGCAGCCTGGGACTAGCGGGACACAATGAGCAGTTCTTC. Translation: CASSLGLAGHNEQFF.

This clone was seen only once. V gene TRBV30 combines with J gene TRBJ2-1, with D perhaps TRBD2 (5 bases). This CDR3 comprises 12 residues. Trimming took off 5 bases at V and 9 bases at J, with 14 bases between the two ends. Germline loops: CDR1 GTSNPN, CDR2 SVGIG (reference sequence). This CDR3 reads CAWGNDGVEQFF. The CDR3 nucleotides are TGTGCCTGGGGAAACGACGGGGTTGAGCAGTTCTTC.

This clone was detected once. This chain links TRBV30 with TRBJ2-5, with 7 bases matching TRBD1. Germline assignment: CDR1 GTSNPN and CDR2 SVGIG (reference sequence). The length of the CDR3 is 15 residues. V lost 1 base to trimming and J lost 2 bases; unmatched junction nucleotides: 7. The CDR3 region has the DNA TGTGCCTGGAGTGCCGACAGGGCCGATCAAGAGACCCAGTACTTC. It specifies CAWSADRADQETQYF.

J is TRBJ2-2 and V is TRBV20-1; unclear D gene. Germline values: CDR1 DFQATT, CDR2 SNEGSKA (reference sequence). The CDR3 covers 13 residues. V lost 3 bases to trimming and J lost 7 bases, with 12 bases between them. CDR3 protein: CSASPPGSGELFF. DNA of the CDR3: TGCAGTGCTAGTCCCCCAGGTAGCGGGGAGCTGTTTTTT.

The V gene is TRBV12-3 or TRBV12-4, the J gene TRBJ1-2; the D is unclear. The V end lost 1 base, the J end lost 8 bases, and 11 bases lay between the germline ends. This CDR3 contains 13 residues. The CDR3 DNA sequence: TGTGCCAGCAGTTTAGTCCCAGGAGGGGGCTACACCTTC. Amino acid sequence: CASSLVPGGGYTF.

This clone has more than one count but fewer than ten. J is TRBJ2-7 and V is TRBV15, with 8 bases that match TRBD2. The CDR3 spans 15 residues. Looked up from germline, CDR1 is LNHNV and CDR2 is YYDKDF (reference sequence). J lost 5 bases, V lost 0 bases, and 6 bases had no gene match. The CDR3 bases are TGTGCCACCAGCAGAGAGGGGAGCGGGAGTAACGAGCAGTACTTC. Translation gives CATSREGSGSNEQYF. Filled out from reference TRBV15 and TRBJ2-7, the complete variable domain reads DAMVIQNPRYQVTQFGKPVTLSCSQTLNHNVMYWYQQKSSQAPKLLFHYYDKDFNNEADTPDNFQSRRPNTSFCFLDIRSPGLGDTAMYLCATSREGSGSNEQYFGPGTRLTVT.

The chain is built from TRBV27 and TRBJ2-7; D unclear. The CDR3 spans 13 residues. Per germline, CDR1 MNHEY and CDR2 SMNVEV (reference sequence). V lost 3 bases to trimming and J lost 8 bases, with 14 bases between them. The CDR3 nucleotides are TGTGCCAGCAGTTTTCTTGCAATAGAGAAGCAGTACTTC. Its translation is CASSFLAIEKQYF.